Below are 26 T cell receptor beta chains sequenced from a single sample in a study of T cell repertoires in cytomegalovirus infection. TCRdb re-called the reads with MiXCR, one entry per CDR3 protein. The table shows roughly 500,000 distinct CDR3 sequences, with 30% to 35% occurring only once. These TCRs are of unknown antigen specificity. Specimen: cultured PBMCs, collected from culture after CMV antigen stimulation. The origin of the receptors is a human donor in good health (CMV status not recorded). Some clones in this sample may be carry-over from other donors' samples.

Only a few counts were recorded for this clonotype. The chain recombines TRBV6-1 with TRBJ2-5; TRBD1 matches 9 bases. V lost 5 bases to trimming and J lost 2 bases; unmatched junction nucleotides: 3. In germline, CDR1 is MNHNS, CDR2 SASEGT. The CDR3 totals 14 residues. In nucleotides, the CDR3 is TGTGCCAGCAGTAAGGGGACAGGGCAAGAGACCCAGTACTTC. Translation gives CASSKGTGQETQYF.

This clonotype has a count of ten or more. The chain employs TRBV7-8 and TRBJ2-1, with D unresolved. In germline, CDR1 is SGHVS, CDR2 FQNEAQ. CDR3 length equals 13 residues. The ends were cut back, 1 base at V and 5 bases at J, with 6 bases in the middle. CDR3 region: CASSLGQNNEQFF. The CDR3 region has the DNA TGTGCCAGCAGCTTAGGGCAAAACAATGAGCAGTTCTTC. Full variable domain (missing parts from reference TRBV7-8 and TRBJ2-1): GAGVSQSPRYKVAKRGQDVALRCDPISGHVSLFWYQQALGQGPEFLTYFQNEAQLDKSGLPSDRFFAERPEGSVSTLKIQRTQQEDSAVYLCASSLGQNNEQFFGPGTRLTVL.

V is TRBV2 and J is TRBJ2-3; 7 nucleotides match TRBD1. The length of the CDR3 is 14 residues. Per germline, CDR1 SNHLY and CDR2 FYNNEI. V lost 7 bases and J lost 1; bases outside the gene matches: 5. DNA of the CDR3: TGTGCCAGCACCGGGGACAGCCGCACAGATACGCAGTATTTT. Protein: CASTGDSRTDTQYF.

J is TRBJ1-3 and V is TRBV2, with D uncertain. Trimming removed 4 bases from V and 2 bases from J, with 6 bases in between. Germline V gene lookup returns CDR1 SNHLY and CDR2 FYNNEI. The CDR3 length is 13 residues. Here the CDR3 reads CASSGFPGNTIYF. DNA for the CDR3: TGTGCCAGCAGTGGGTTTCCTGGAAACACCATATATTTT. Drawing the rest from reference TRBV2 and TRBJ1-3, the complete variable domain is EPEVTQTPSHQVTQMGQEVILRCVPISNHLYFYWYRQILGQKVEFLVSFYNNEISEKSEIFDDQFSVERPDGSNFTLKIRSTKLEDSAMYFCASSGFPGNTIYFGEGSWLTVV.

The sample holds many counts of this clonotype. CDR3 nucleotides: TGTGCCAGCAGCTTAGCGCGAGGAGGGACCTTAAACTATGGCTACACCTTC. This codes for CASSLARGGTLNYGYTF. This rearrangement joins TRBV7-2 to TRBJ1-2; perhaps TRBD1 as D (5 bases). The CDR3 spans 17 residues. Trimming cost V 0 bases and J 2 bases, with 16 bases left between them. CDR1 is SGHTA and CDR2 is FQGNSA in the germline V gene.

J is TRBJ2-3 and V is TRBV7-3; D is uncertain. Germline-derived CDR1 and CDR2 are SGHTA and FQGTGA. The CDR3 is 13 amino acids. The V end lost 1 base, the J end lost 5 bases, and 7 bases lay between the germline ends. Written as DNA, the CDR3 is TGTGCCAGCAGCTTAATCCCCGGAGATACGCAGTATTTT. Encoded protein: CASSLIPGDTQYF. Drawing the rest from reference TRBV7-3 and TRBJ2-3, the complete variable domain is GAGVSQTPSNKVTEKGKYVELRCDPISGHTALYWYRQSLGQGPEFLIYFQGTGAADDSGLPNDRFFAVRPEGSVSTLKIQRTERGDSAVYLCASSLIPGDTQYFGPGTRLTVL.

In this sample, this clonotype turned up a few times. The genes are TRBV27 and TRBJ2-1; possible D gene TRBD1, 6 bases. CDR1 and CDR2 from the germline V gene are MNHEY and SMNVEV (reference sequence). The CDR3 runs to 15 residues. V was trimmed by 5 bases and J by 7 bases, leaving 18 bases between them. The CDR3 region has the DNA TGTGCCAGCAGTCCTTACAGGGTATCAGAGAATGAGCAGTTCTTC. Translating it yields CASSPYRVSENEQFF.

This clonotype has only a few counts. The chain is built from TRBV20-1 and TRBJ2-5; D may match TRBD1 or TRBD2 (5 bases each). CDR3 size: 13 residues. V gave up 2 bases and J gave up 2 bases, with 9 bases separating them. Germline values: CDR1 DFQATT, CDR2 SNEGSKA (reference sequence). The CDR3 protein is CSARQGRQETQYF. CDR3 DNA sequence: TGCAGTGCTAGACAGGGACGTCAAGAGACCCAGTACTTC.

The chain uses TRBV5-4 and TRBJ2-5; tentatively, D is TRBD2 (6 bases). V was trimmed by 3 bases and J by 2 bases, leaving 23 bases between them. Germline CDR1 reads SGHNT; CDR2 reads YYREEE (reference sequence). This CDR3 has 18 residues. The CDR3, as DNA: TGTGCCAGCAGCTGGGGGGTCGGCCGCAAAGGTCTACAAGAGACCCAGTACTTC. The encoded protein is CASSWGVGRKGLQETQYF.

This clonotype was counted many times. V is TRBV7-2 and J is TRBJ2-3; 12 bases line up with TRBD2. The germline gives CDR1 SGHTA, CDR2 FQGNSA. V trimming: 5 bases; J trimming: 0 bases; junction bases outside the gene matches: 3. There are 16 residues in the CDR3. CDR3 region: CASSGTSGLSTDTQYF. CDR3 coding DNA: TGTGCCAGCAGCGGGACTAGCGGGTTGAGCACAGATACGCAGTATTTT.

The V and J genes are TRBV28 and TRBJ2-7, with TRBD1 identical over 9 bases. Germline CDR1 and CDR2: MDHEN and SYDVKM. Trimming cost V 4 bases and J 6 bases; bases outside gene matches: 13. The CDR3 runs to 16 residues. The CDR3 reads CASSSIGTGLSSEQYV. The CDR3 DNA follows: TGTGCCAGCAGTTCCATCGGGACAGGGTTATCGAGCGAGCAGTACGTC.

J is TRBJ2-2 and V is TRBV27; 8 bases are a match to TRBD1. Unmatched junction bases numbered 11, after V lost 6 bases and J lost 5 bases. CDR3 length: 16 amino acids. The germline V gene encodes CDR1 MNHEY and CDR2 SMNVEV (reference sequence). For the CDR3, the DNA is TGTGCCAGCAGAAGGTGGACAGGGCAGGGGACCGGGGAGCTGTTTTTT. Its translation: CASRRWTGQGTGELFF.

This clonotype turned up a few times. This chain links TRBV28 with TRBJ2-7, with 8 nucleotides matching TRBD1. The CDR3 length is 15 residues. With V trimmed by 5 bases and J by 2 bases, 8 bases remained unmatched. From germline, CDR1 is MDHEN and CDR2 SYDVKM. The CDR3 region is CASSPPSTGAYEQYF. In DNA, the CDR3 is TGTGCCAGCAGTCCGCCTTCGACAGGGGCCTACGAGCAGTACTTC. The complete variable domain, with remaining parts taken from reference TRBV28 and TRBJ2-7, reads DVKVTQSSRYLVKRTGEKVFLECVQDMDHENMFWYRQDPGLGLRLIYFSYDVKMKEKGDIPEGYSVSREKKERFSLILESASTNQTSMYLCASSPPSTGAYEQYFGPGTRLTVT.

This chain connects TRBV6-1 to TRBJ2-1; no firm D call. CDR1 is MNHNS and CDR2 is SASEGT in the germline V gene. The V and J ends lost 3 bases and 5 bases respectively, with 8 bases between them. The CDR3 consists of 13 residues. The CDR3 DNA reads TGTGCCAGCAGTGATTGGCCTGACAATGAGCAGTTCTTC. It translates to CASSDWPDNEQFF.

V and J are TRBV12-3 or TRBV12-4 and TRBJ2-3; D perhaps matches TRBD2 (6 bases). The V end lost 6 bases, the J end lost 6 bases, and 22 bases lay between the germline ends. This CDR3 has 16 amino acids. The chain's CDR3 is CASSPQLAALGDTQYF. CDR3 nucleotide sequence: TGTGCCAGCAGCCCCCAACTAGCCGCCCTGGGGGATACGCAGTATTTT.

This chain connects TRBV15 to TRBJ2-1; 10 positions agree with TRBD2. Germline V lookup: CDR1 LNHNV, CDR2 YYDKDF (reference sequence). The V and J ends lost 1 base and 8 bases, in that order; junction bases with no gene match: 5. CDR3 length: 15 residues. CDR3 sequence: CATSRASGSRDEQFF. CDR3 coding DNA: TGTGCCACCAGCAGAGCTAGCGGGAGTAGGGATGAGCAGTTCTTC.

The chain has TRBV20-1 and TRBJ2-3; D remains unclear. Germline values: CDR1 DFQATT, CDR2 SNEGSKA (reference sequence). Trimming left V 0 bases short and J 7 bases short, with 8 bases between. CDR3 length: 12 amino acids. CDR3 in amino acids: CSARDQENTQYF. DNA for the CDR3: TGCAGTGCTAGAGATCAGGAGAATACGCAGTATTTT.

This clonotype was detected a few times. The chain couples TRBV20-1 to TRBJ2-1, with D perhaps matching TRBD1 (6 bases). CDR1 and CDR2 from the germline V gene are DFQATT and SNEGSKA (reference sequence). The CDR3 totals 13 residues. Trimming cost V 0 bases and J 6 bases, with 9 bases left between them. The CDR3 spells CSARDLRGNEQFF. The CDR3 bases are TGCAGTGCTAGAGATCTCAGGGGCAATGAGCAGTTCTTC.

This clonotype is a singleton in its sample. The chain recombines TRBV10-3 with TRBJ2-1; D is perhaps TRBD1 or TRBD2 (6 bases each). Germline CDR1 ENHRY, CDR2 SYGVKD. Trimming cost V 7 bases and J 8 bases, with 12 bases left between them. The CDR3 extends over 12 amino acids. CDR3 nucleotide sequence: TGTGCCATCACCCCCGGGGGCTATGAGCAGTTCTTC. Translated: CAITPGGYEQFF.

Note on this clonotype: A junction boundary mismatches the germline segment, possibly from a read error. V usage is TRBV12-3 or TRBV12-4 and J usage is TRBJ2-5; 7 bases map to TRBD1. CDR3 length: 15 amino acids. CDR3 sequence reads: CAGSIRDSDQETQYF. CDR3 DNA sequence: TGTGCCGGCAGTATCCGGGACAGCGATCAAGAGACCCAGTACTTC.

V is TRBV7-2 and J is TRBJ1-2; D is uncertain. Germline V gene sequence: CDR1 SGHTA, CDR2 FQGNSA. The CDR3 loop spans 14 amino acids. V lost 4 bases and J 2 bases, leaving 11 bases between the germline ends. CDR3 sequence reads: CASSSPTRNYGYTF. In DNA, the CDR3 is TGTGCCAGCAGCTCCCCGACCAGGAACTATGGCTACACCTTC.

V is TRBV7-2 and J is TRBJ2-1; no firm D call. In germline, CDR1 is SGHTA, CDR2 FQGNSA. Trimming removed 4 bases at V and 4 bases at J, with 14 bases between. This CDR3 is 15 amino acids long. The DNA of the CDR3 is TGTGCCAGCAGCTCTACGTCTGACGGGTACAATGAGCAGTTCTTC. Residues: CASSSTSDGYNEQFF.

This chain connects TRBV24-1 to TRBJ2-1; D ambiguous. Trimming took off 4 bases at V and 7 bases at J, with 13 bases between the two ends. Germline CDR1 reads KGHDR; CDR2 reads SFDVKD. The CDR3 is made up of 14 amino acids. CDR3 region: CATSDPLGQNEQFF. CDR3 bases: TGTGCCACCAGTGACCCGCTCGGGCAAAATGAGCAGTTCTTC.

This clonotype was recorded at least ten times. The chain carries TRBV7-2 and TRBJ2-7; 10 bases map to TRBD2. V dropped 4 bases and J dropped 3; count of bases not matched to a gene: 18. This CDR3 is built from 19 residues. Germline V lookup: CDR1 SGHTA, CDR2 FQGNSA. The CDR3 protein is CASSSETLAGVAAFYEQYF. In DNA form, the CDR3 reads TGTGCCAGCAGCTCCGAGACTCTAGCGGGAGTGGCGGCCTTCTACGAGCAGTACTTC.

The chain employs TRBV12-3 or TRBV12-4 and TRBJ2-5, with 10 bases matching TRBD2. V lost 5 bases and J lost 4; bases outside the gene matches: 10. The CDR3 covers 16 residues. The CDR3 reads CASSPTAGGPRETQYF. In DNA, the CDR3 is TGTGCCAGCAGTCCGACAGCGGGAGGGCCTCGAGAGACCCAGTACTTC.

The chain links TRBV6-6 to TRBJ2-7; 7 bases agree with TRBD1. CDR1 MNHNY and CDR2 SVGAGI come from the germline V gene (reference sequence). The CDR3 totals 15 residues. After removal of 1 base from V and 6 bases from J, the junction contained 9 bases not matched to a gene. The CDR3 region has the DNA TGTGCCAGCAGTTACTTTCCGGACAGGACCGGCGAGCAGTACTTC. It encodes CASSYFPDRTGEQYF.